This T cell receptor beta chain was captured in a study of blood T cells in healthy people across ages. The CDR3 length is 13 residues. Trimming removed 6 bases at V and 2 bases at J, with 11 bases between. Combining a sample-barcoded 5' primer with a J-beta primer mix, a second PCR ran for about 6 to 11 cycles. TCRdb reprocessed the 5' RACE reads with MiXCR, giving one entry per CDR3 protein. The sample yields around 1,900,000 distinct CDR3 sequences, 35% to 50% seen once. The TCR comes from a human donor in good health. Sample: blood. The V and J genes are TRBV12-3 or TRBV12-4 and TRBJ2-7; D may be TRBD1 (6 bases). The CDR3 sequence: CASRPQGPYEQYF. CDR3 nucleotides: TGTGCCAGCAGACCCCAGGGGCCCTACGAGCAGTACTTC.